The rows below give T cell receptor beta chains drawn from one sample of a study of cytomegalovirus exposure and HLA in healthy donors. Method: immunoSEQ multiplex PCR; TCRdb's copy keeps in-frame clones and lacks some. The repertoire holds 150,000 or so clones, with 84% as singletons. Sequencing was done on a sample of PBMCs. The receptors shown here come from a boy between 2 and 10 years old in good health and CMV-seronegative. CDR3s leave out the opening cysteine and the closing phenylalanine or tryptophan. Rows may omit the clone size; those that give it use once, few, many or a size class.

clone size	V gene	J gene	CDR3 protein
NA	TRBV28	TRBJ1-1	ASSSPGQGIRNTEAF
NA	TRBV6-1	TRBJ2-7	ASSERTGRAYEQY
once	TRBV29-1	TRBJ2-7	SVEDLREQGAKD
NA	TRBV10-3	TRBJ2-2	AIGTSGRQKTGELF
NA	TRBV7-9	TRBJ2-3	ASSTLGQGRNTQY
NA	TRBV5-1	NA	ASSFVRGSEQY
NA	TRBV7-9	TRBJ2-7	ASSLSSGRSYEQY
NA	TRBV5-8	TRBJ2-5	ASSFLAGLGETQY
NA	TRBV29-1	TRBJ2-1	SAQHTGFNEQF
few	TRBV6-7	TRBJ2-1	HARGSYNEQF
NA	TRBV7-2	TRBJ2-1	ASSLDSGLAANAEF
NA	TRBV5-1	TRBJ2-2	ASSLRQSTGELF
few	TRBV2	TRBJ1-3	ASSGDRAGNTIY
NA	TRBV13	TRBJ2-7	ASSTETESAYEQY
NA	TRBV5-8	TRBJ2-7	ASSLGLAGLQY
NA	TRBV7-9	TRBJ1-4	ASSLKTGKVEEKLF
NA	TRBV5-6	TRBJ2-3	ASSLGGNADTQY
NA	TRBV29-1	TRBJ2-3	SVKRTSGRRITDTQY
NA	TRBV11-3	TRBJ2-5	ASSPGLAETLGETQY
once	TRBV11-2	TRBJ2-5	ASSHGLAGGAAFQETQY
NA	TRBV10-3	TRBJ2-2	AISRSGREIGSVNTGELF
NA	TRBV5-1	TRBJ2-6	ASSLVVRAGSGANVLT
NA	TRBV7-9	TRBJ1-2	ASSLPRGNGYT
NA	TRBV2	TRBJ1-2	ASRERTGSGYT
NA	TRBV18	TRBJ2-7	ASSSKNGKTSGASYEQY
NA	TRBV6-1	TRBJ1-4	ASSRPPWREKLF
NA	TRBV5-1	TRBJ1-1	ASSLDGTLNTEAF
NA	TRBV21-1	TRBJ2-2	ASSQGDTGELF
NA	TRBV2	TRBJ2-3	ASGRGVADTQY
NA	TRBV6-1	TRBJ1-1	ATSLVNTEAF
NA	TRBV4-1	TRBJ2-1	ASSQEGVHNEQF
NA	TRBV5-1	TRBJ2-1	ASSLVLADNEQF
NA	TRBV5-1	TRBJ2-2	ASSLGRTGYTGELF
NA	TRBV5-4	TRBJ2-7	ASSPGGTSGTIYEQY
NA	TRBV7-9	TRBJ1-1	ASSLVGTLTEAF
NA	TRBV29-1	TRBJ2-7	SVSKQGAYEQY
NA	TRBV29-1	TRBJ2-7	SAGQGGYEQY
NA	TRBV21-1	TRBJ1-1	ASSTYAGNEAF
NA	TRBV25-1	TRBJ2-7	ASSWDRDNKYEQY
NA	TRBV4-1	TRBJ2-3	ASSLKGGASTDTQY
NA	TRBV6-1	TRBJ1-1	ASSDRFMNTEAF
NA	TRBV4-1	TRBJ2-7	ASSLGQGSPYEQY
NA	TRBV13	TRBJ2-7	ASSPSRDSSYEQY